This T cell receptor beta chain was identified in a study of beta chain features in type 1 diabetes. Trimming pared 3 bases from V and 1 base from J, leaving 12 bases between. Germline CDR1 and CDR2: KGHSH and LQKENI. CDR3 length equals 15 residues. This clone turned up a few times. Its antigen is currently unknown. The authors reverse transcribed all of the isolated RNA, so sequencing captured expressed TCRB transcripts. TCRdb's table, derived via immunoSEQ multiplex PCR, lists solely in-frame clones and lacks some. The data contain hundreds of thousands of clones, 6.5% to 10% of them singletons. Findings of the study overall: All four CD4+ subsets of Type 1 diabetes patients contained TCRB CDR3s that were moderately but significantly shorter. Cells expressing TCR highly could be over-represented by cDNA sequencing. Patients with type 1 diabetes carried fewer insertions and had more deletions at their VDJ junctions. Within patients, naive, central memory and Treg TCRB repertoires seemed more similar than within healthy donors.

This chain connects TRBV18 to TRBJ2-5, with unresolved D. The clonotype was recovered from a woman under 30 in good health. Sequenced: central memory CD4+ T cells from blood. CDR3 region: CASSPFSSTQETQYF. The CDR3 DNA sequence: TGTGCCAGCTCACCCTTTTCGTCTACCCAAGAGACCCAGTACTTC.